The present TCR beta chain was sequenced within a study of CD8 T cells in Susac syndrome. Between the trimmed V and J ends, which lost 2 bases and 0 bases, there was a span of 7 bases. This CDR3 has 13 amino acids. CDR1 is SQVTM and CDR2 is ANQGSEA in the germline V gene. Random hexamers served to reverse transcribe about 0.45 to 1 ug RNA. Across 54 Vbeta and 13 Jbeta, immunoSEQ multiplex PCR amplified TCR beta CDR3. TCRdb re-analysed the immunoSEQ multiplex PCR reads in MiXCR, keeping a single row per CDR3 protein. The table records about 130,000 distinct CDR3 sequences, 90% to 95% of them present only once.

This chain connects TRBV29-1 to TRBJ1-1; D gene uncertain. The sample was CD4+ T cells from PBMCs. This clonotype was obtained from a human donor in good health. The CDR3 loop reads CSVERALNTEAFF. The CDR3 bases are TGCAGCGTTGAAAGGGCACTGAACACTGAAGCTTTCTTT.